This T cell receptor (beta chain) was obtained from a study of tumor-infiltrating lymphocytes in primary liver carcinoma. This CDR3 comprises 12 residues. CDR1 and CDR2 from the germline V gene are LNHNV and YYDKDF (reference sequence). The ends were cut back, 5 bases at V and 6 bases at J, with 11 bases in the middle. Alongside blood RNA obtained from unsorted whole blood, germline DNA was also extracted. The patients, who had chronic HBV infection, were treatment-naive (untreated). Starting material of approximately 500 ng total RNA yielded TCR beta cDNA via a constant-region primer. Investigators got TCR beta libraries out of three nested multiplex PCR rounds, done with slightly modified ARM-PCR. Researchers ran the first two PCR rounds for 9 to 10 cycles each with TRBV1-TRBV30 forward primers and a C-beta reverse primer. TCRdb reanalysed the multiplex PCR reads using MiXCR and keeps one entry per CDR3 protein. The sample has fewer than 350,000 distinct CDR3 sequences, less than 75% seen once.

V is TRBV15 and J is TRBJ2-7; D perhaps matches TRBD2 (6 bases). Input material: peripheral blood. This TCR was recovered from a man aged 35 to 55 with primary liver carcinoma and hepatitis B virus infection. CDR3 region: CATSGGFGEQYF. The CDR3 DNA reads as TGTGCCACCAGCGGGGGGTTCGGCGAGCAGTACTTC.